This TCR beta chain was profiled in a study of T-cell reconstitution after alpha-beta-depleted transplantation in children. Preparing the TCRbeta library involved the use of unique molecular identifiers. Each CDR3 protein gets one entry after TCRdb re-called the PCR reads with MiXCR. The sample gives around 960,000 distinct CDR3 sequences, roughly 29% of which show up once; over 25% is in the top ten. The germline V and J ends were trimmed by 6 bases and 7 bases, with 13 bases remaining between them. This CDR3 region has 13 residues. Germline V gene sequence: CDR1 MNHEY, CDR2 SVGEGT. General study findings and limits: Some patients owed their high day-60 TCRbeta diversity to surviving recipient T cells and thymic progenitors.

On this clonotype itself: Antigen: not known.

This receptor was taken from a boy less than two years old who had a stem cell transplant for SCID, so the T cells may come from the graft donor. Sequences were derived from PBMCs, mostly from graft donor cells, sampled 360 days after TCRalphabeta/CD19-depleted stem cell transplant. The chain employs TRBV6-2 or TRBV6-3 and TRBJ1-5; D is possibly TRBD1 (6 bases). DNA of the CDR3: TGTGCCAGCAGACAGGGAAAGGGACAGCCCCAGCATTTT. This encodes CASRQGKGQPQHF.